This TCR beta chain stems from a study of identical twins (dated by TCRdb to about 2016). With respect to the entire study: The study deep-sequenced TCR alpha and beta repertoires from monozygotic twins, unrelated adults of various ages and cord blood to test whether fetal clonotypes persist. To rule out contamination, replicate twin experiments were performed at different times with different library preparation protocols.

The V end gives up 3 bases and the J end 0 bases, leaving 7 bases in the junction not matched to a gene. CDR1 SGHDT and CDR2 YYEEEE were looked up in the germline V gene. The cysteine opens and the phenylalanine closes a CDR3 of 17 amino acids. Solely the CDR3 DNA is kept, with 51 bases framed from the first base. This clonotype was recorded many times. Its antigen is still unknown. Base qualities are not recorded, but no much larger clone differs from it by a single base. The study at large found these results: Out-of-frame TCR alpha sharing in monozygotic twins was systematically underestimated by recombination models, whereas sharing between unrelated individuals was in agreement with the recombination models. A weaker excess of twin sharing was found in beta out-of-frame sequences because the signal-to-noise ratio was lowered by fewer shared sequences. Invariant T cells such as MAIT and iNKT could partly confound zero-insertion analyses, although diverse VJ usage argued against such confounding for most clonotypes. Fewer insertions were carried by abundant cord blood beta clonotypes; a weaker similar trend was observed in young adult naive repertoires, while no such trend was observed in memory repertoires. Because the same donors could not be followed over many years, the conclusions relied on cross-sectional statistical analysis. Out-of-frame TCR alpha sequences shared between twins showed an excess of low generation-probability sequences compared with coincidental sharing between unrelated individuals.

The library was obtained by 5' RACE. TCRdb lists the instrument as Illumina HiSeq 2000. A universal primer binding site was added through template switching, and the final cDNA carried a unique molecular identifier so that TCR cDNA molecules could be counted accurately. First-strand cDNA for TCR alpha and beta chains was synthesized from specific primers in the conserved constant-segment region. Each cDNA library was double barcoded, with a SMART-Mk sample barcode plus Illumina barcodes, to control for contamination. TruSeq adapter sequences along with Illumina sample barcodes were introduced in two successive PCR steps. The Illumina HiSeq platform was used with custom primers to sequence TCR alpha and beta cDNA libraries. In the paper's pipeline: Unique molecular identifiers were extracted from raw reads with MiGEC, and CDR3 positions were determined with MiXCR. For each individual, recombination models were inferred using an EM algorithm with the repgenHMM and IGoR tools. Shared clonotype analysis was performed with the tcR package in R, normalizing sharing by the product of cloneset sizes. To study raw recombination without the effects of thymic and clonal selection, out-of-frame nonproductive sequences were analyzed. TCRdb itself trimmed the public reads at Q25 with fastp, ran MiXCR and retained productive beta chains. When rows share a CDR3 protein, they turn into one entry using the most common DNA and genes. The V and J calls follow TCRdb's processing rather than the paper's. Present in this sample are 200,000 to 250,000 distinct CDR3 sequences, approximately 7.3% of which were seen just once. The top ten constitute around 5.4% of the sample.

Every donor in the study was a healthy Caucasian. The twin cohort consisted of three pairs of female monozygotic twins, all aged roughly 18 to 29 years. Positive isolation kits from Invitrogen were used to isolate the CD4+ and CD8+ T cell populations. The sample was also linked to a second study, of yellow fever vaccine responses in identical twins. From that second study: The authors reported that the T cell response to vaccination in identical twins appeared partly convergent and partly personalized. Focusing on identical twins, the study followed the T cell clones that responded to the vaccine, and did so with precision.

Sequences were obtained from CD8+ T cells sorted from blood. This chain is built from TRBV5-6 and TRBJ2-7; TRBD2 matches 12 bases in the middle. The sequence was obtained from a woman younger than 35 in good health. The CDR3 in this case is CASSSSGLAGLSYEQYF. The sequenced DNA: TGTGCCAGCAGCTCCTCTGGACTAGCGGGACTCTCCTACGAGCAGTACTTC.